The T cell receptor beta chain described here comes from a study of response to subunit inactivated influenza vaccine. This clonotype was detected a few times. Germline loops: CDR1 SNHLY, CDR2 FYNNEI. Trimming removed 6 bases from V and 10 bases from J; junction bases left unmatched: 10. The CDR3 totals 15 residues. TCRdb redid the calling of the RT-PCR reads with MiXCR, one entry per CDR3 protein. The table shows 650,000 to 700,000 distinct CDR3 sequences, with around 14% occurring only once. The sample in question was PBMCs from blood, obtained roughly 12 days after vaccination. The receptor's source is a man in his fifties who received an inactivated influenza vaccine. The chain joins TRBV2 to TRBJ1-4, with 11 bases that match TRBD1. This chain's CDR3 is CASSAQGQGAGKLFF. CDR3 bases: TGTGCCAGCAGCGCGCAAGGACAGGGGGCAGGAAAACTGTTTTTT.